Below are 29 T cell receptor beta chains sequenced from a single sample in a study of shared clonotypes between healthy human individuals. Measured with immunoSEQ multiplex PCR; TCRdb has only the in-frame clones, and not every one. The sample carries approximately 1,500,000 clones, approximately 98% recorded once. The sequencing sample was made of naive CD4+ T cells sorted from blood. The subset: CD45RA+ positively selected. All receptors derive from a man aged 30 to 45 in good health.

J is TRBJ2-6 and V is TRBV18, with 15 bases identical to TRBD2. Germline CDR1 is KGHSH and CDR2 is LQKENI. The V segment lost 1 base and the J segment 0 bases; nucleotides outside the gene matches: 4. This CDR3 contains 20 residues. The CDR3 DNA is TGTGCCAGCTCACCACGGACTAGCGGGAGGGCGAACTCTGGGGCCAACGTCCTGACTTTC. As protein: CASSPRTSGRANSGANVLTF.

This clone was observed once. In DNA form, the CDR3 reads TGTGCCAGCGGCGGGCTGGATCAGCCCCAGCATTTT. Its translation is CASGGLDQPQHF. The V and J genes are TRBV2 and TRBJ1-5; D unresolved. V was cut by 8 bases and J by 5 bases, with 10 bases left in between. Germline CDR1 SNHLY, CDR2 FYNNEI. This CDR3 comprises 12 residues. The entire variable domain, with the rest obtained from reference TRBV2 and TRBJ1-5, is as follows: EPEVTQTPSHQVTQMGQEVILRCVPISNHLYFYWYRQILGQKVEFLVSFYNNEISEKSEIFDDQFSVERPDGSNFTLKIRSTKLEDSAMYFCASGGLDQPQHFGDGTRLSIL.

This sequence joins TRBV9 and TRBJ2-7; 10 nucleotides line up with TRBD1. Germline V lookup: CDR1 SGDLS, CDR2 YYNGEE. The CDR3 sequence is 15 residues long. V was pared by 5 bases and J by 2 bases, with 7 bases of the junction left unmatched. DNA for the CDR3: TGTGCCAGCAGTTCCGGGACAGGGGATGCCTACGAGCAGTACTTC. It specifies CASSSGTGDAYEQYF.

The rearrangement uses TRBV29-1 and TRBJ2-7; TRBD1 might be the D (5 bases). This CDR3 is built from 14 residues. V gave up 6 bases and J gave up 2 bases, with 17 bases separating them. Looked up from germline, CDR1 is SQVTM and CDR2 is ANQGSEA. DNA for the CDR3: TGCAGCGTCACCATCCAGGGTCGGGCCTACGAGCAGTACTTC. Its translation is CSVTIQGRAYEQYF.

The chain employs TRBV10-1 and TRBJ2-7; 9 bases are shared with TRBD1. This CDR3 has 16 residues. CDR1 and CDR2 from the germline V gene are WNHNN and SYGVQD (reference sequence). V lost 4 bases and J lost 4; bases outside the gene matches: 11. As DNA, the CDR3 is TGCGCCAGCAGTGGACCTCGCGGACAGGGGTATTACGAGCAGTACTTC. Translating gives CASSGPRGQGYYEQYF.

The V and J genes are TRBV28 and TRBJ1-2, with D maybe TRBD1 (6 bases). Per germline, CDR1 MDHEN and CDR2 SYDVKM. The length of the CDR3 is 18 residues. Trimming cost V 2 bases and J 0 bases, with 19 bases left between them. The chain's CDR3 is CASSLAQGLGATNYGYTF. For the CDR3, the DNA is TGTGCCAGCAGTTTAGCACAGGGCCTCGGTGCGACTAACTATGGCTACACCTTC.

This chain joins TRBV19 and TRBJ2-1; D not certain. Trimming cost V 3 bases and J 10 bases, with 10 bases left between them. Germline V gene data show CDR1 as LNHDA and CDR2 as SQIVND (reference sequence). The CDR3 is made up of 12 amino acids. The CDR3, as DNA: TGTGCCAGTAGTATCTCCCCCGTCGAGCAGTTCTTC. Residues: CASSISPVEQFF.

The chain links TRBV15 to TRBJ1-2; D unclear. Germline CDR1 reads LNHNV; CDR2 reads YYDKDF (reference sequence). The CDR3 has 12 amino acids. V lost 1 base and J 5 bases, leaving 5 bases between the germline ends. The CDR3 spells CATSRVPYGYTF. In DNA, the CDR3 is TGTGCCACCAGCAGAGTGCCGTATGGCTACACCTTC.

The rearrangement joins TRBV5-1 to TRBJ2-1; TRBD2 is a possible D gene (6 bases). The V gene's germline CDR1 is SGHRS and CDR2 YFSETQ. The CDR3 consists of 15 residues. Trimming removed 2 bases from V and 3 bases from J, with 12 bases in between. CDR3 DNA: TGCGCCAGCAGCTTTCCCCGGGGGATCTACAATGAGCAGTTCTTC. The encoded protein is CASSFPRGIYNEQFF.

This chain joins TRBV28 and TRBJ2-4, with D hard to call. This CDR3 has 16 amino acids. Germline values: CDR1 MDHEN, CDR2 SYDVKM. Trimming took off 3 bases at V and 2 bases at J, with 14 bases between the two ends. The CDR3 here is CASSFPSFHSKNIQYF. CDR3 coding DNA: TGTGCCAGCAGTTTTCCCTCCTTTCATTCCAAAAACATTCAGTACTTC.

The rearrangement links TRBV6-6 to TRBJ2-1; 8 nucleotides agree with TRBD2. Trimming took 7 bases from V and 0 from J; bases not matched to a gene: 8. Germline assignment: CDR1 MNHNY and CDR2 SVGAGI (reference sequence). CDR3 size: 16 residues. CDR3 amino acids: CASTRGGPYSYNEQFF. CDR3 coding DNA: TGTGCCAGCACCCGGGGGGGGCCCTACTCCTACAATGAGCAGTTCTTC.

The chain carries TRBV28 and TRBJ2-3; 8 bases are shared with TRBD2. Per the germline V gene, CDR1 is MDHEN and CDR2 is SYDVKM. V was clipped by 7 bases and J by 2 bases; unmatched bases: 14. The CDR3 runs 17 residues. CDR3 DNA sequence: TGTGCCAGCAAGGCCCTCACCGGGCGGGAGGACACAGATACGCAGTATTTT. The encoded protein is CASKALTGREDTDTQYF.

This sequence joins TRBV11-1 and TRBJ1-1; D not resolved. V lost 3 bases and J lost 11, with 13 bases in between. The CDR3 spans 12 residues. Germline CDR1 reads SGHAT; CDR2 reads FQDESV (reference sequence). The CDR3 sequence is CASSFGPDHAFF. For the CDR3, the DNA is TGTGCCAGCAGCTTCGGGCCGGACCACGCTTTCTTT.

This chain links TRBV29-1 with TRBJ2-1; TRBD1 might be the D (7 bases). The CDR3 sequence is 10 residues long. Germline values: CDR1 SQVTM, CDR2 ANQGSEA. With 7 bases removed from V and 9 bases from J, the gap between germline ends came to 10 bases. This chain's CDR3 is CSGGTAEQFF. Here the CDR3 DNA reads TGCAGCGGCGGGACAGCTGAGCAGTTCTTC.

V gene TRBV18 combines with J gene TRBJ2-7, with D possibly matching TRBD2 (7 bases). CDR1 and CDR2 from the germline V gene are KGHSH and LQKENI. Trimming left V 4 bases short and J 6 bases short, with 16 bases between. This CDR3 contains 14 residues. The CDR3 nucleotides are TGTGCCAGCTCACGGGAGGGGGTCCCAGGCGAGCAGTACTTC. Its translation is CASSREGVPGEQYF.

The rearrangement joins TRBV18 to TRBJ1-2; 7 nucleotides agree with TRBD1. Germline V gene lookup returns CDR1 KGHSH and CDR2 LQKENI. There are 15 residues in the CDR3. The J segment lost 3 bases and the V segment lost 4 bases, leaving 8 bases of the junction unmatched. Written as DNA, the CDR3 is TGTGCCAGCTCACTCCAGGGGGGGTTCGACTATGGCTACACCTTC. It translates to CASSLQGGFDYGYTF.

The chain links TRBV6-6 to TRBJ1-1; TRBD1 matches 9 bases. This CDR3 is built from 14 residues. Trimming cost V 6 bases and J 3 bases; bases outside gene matches: 5. CDR1 and CDR2 (germline): MNHNY, SVGAGI (reference sequence). The CDR3: CASRSRDRDTEAFF. Here the CDR3 DNA reads TGTGCCAGCAGGTCCCGGGACAGGGACACTGAAGCTTTCTTT.

The chain joins TRBV2 to TRBJ2-3; D is perhaps TRBD1 or TRBD2 (5 bases each). The germline gives CDR1 SNHLY, CDR2 FYNNEI. The CDR3 runs 14 residues. Trimming took off 3 bases at V and 4 bases at J, with 11 bases between the two ends. The CDR3 DNA reads TGTGCCAGCAGTGACCCCCAGGGACCAGATACGCAGTATTTT. Translated, it gives CASSDPQGPDTQYF. The whole variable domain, remainder taken from reference TRBV2 and TRBJ2-3, is EPEVTQTPSHQVTQMGQEVILRCVPISNHLYFYWYRQILGQKVEFLVSFYNNEISEKSEIFDDQFSVERPDGSNFTLKIRSTKLEDSAMYFCASSDPQGPDTQYFGPGTRLTVL.

The chain links TRBV4-1 to TRBJ2-5; 11 nucleotides agree with TRBD2. This CDR3 has 16 amino acids. The germline gives CDR1 MGHRA, CDR2 YSYEKL. V lost 4 bases to trimming and J lost 2 bases; unmatched junction nucleotides: 6. In nucleotides, the CDR3 is TGCGCCAGCAGCCTAGGGACTAGCGGTGGACAAGAGACCCAGTACTTC. The encoded protein is CASSLGTSGGQETQYF.

This chain links TRBV5-6 with TRBJ1-5; D unresolved. V gave up 4 bases and J gave up 0 bases, with 17 bases separating them. CDR1 is SGHDT and CDR2 is YYEEEE in the germline V gene. The CDR3 has 17 amino acids. The CDR3 nucleotides read TGTGCCAGCAGCCTCGCGGCCGGAGGCTATAGCAATCAGCCCCAGCATTTT. Translated, it gives CASSLAAGGYSNQPQHF. The full variable domain, its missing parts supplied by reference TRBV5-6 and TRBJ1-5, is DAGVTQSPTHLIKTRGQQVTLRCSPKSGHDTVSWYQQALGQGPQFIFQYYEEEERQRGNFPDRFSGHQFPNYSSELNVNALLLGDSALYLCASSLAAGGYSNQPQHFGDGTRLSIL.

This clone has just one count. This chain uses TRBV4-1 with TRBJ1-4, with TRBD1 as a possible D gene (5 bases). The germline V and J ends were trimmed by 4 bases and 7 bases, with 10 bases remaining between them. CDR3 length: 13 residues. Germline V gene sequence: CDR1 MGHRA, CDR2 YSYEKL. The CDR3 is CASSRLRGEKLFF. As DNA, the CDR3 is TGCGCCAGCAGCCGCTTGAGGGGTGAAAAACTGTTTTTT.

This chain joins TRBV2 and TRBJ2-7; TRBD1 is a possible D gene (6 bases). Germline values: CDR1 SNHLY, CDR2 FYNNEI. The CDR3 is 17 residues long. Trimming cost V 8 bases and J 5 bases, with 28 bases left between them. This CDR3 is CASEIKTSGQGPHEQYF. CDR3 DNA sequence: TGTGCCAGCGAGATTAAGACCTCAGGGCAGGGGCCCCACGAGCAGTACTTC.

The chain carries TRBV6-5 and TRBJ1-1, with 8 bases fitting TRBD1. The germline V gene encodes CDR1 MNHEY and CDR2 SVGAGI. The CDR3 totals 15 residues. V lost 10 bases and J lost 0; bases outside the gene matches: 10. Here the CDR3 reads CATIPGGNMNTEAFF. In DNA, the CDR3 is TGTGCCACCATTCCAGGGGGCAATATGAACACTGAAGCTTTCTTT.

This chain joins TRBV19 and TRBJ1-4; no reliable D call. Germline assignment: CDR1 LNHDA and CDR2 SQIVND (reference sequence). The CDR3 consists of 16 residues. Trimming shortened V by 2 bases and J by 8 bases, and 18 bases separated the two germline ends. CDR3 DNA: TGTGCCAGTAGTATAACTGCAGGCCCGAATGGGGAAAAACTGTTTTTT. This gives the protein CASSITAGPNGEKLFF.

This sequence joins TRBV5-1 and TRBJ2-5, with TRBD2 matching over 14 bases. The CDR3 is made up of 20 amino acids. After removal of 4 bases from V and 5 bases from J, the junction contained 19 bases not matched to a gene. The germline V gene encodes CDR1 SGHRS and CDR2 YFSETQ. The CDR3 nucleotides are TGCGCCAGCAGCCAGACCACGGGACTAGCGGGAGCTAGCGTGATGGAGACCCAGTACTTC. Translating gives CASSQTTGLAGASVMETQYF.

The V gene is TRBV6-5, the J gene TRBJ2-7; the D call may be TRBD1 or TRBD2 (5 bases each). The ends were cut back, 1 base at V and 7 bases at J, with 20 bases in the middle. This CDR3 spans 16 amino acids. Germline V gene data show CDR1 as MNHEY and CDR2 as SVGAGI. In nucleotides, the CDR3 is TGTGCCAGCAGTTACTTGGATGTGGCCCTCGAGGGGGAGCAGTACTTC. It is translated as CASSYLDVALEGEQYF.

The chain carries TRBV21-1 and TRBJ2-2; the tabulated D call, TRBD2, remains unverified against the DNA. TRBV21-1 is flagged as a pseudogene. The CDR3 spans 14 residues. CDR3 bases: TGTGCCAGCAGTCTAGCGGGAGGTTCCGGGGAGCTGTTTTTT. Its protein is CASSLAGGSGELFF.

J is TRBJ2-3 and V is TRBV6-1; tentatively, D is TRBD1 (5 bases). V shed 4 bases and J shed 1 base, with 15 bases lying between them. This CDR3 comprises 16 residues. Germline CDR1 and CDR2: MNHNS and SASEGT. The CDR3: CASSVPGMPGTDTQYF. The CDR3 DNA follows: TGTGCCAGCAGTGTCCCAGGGATGCCTGGCACAGATACGCAGTATTTT.

This chain connects TRBV5-1 to TRBJ1-5; D is unresolved. The V end was cut by 1 base, the J end by 0 bases, with 11 bases between. CDR3 length: 16 amino acids. CDR1 is SGHRS and CDR2 is YFSETQ in the germline V gene. CDR3 sequence (DNA): TGCGCCAGCAGCTTGCTTCCCCGCGGTAGCAATCAGCCCCAGCATTTT. As protein: CASSLLPRGSNQPQHF. Full variable domain (outside the CDR3, taken from reference TRBV5-1 and TRBJ1-5): KAGVTQTPRYLIKTRGQQVTLSCSPISGHRSVSWYQQTPGQGLQFLFEYFSETQRNKGNFPGRFSGRQFSNSRSEMNVSTLELGDSALYLCASSLLPRGSNQPQHFGDGTRLSIL.